This T cell receptor beta chain came from a study of post-analysis software for immune sequencing data (dated by TCRdb to between 2015 and 2016). Broadly, across the study: Recorded disease courses included relapsing-remitting, secondary progressive and progressive-relapsing multiple sclerosis, with some patients lacking subtype annotation. A subset of samples was prepared in parallel using single-end sample barcoding, then pooled and co-amplified after Illumina adapter ligation. The multiple sclerosis patient repertoires were compared with some twelve previously published healthy control repertoires from donors aged 6 to 25 years. What the research found in general, with its limitations: Compared with controls, multiple sclerosis patients had significantly lower normalized Chao1 diversity, a finding suggesting substantial peripheral T-cell clonal expansion. A handful of TRBV segments, including TRBV5-6, TRBV5-1 and TRBV20-1, were significantly more frequent in patients than controls. The multiple sclerosis patient group was slightly younger than the control group. Direct clustering with F measure showed strong co-clustering of samples prepared in the same batch, prompting a batch-effect correction.

To demonstrate the VDJtools post-analysis software, TCR beta repertoires were profiled from the peripheral blood of 10 to 15 young patients with multiple sclerosis. The multiple sclerosis patients were children and adolescents between roughly 6 and 17 years of age. This clonotype appeared a few times. Its antigen is unknown. No base qualities exist here, and no much larger clone lies one base off it. The library relied on PCR. Instrument on record: Illumina HiSeq 2500. Unique molecular identifiers were incorporated into TCR beta cDNA libraries to reduce PCR and sequencing biases. Every 1 to 10 million input T cells yielded about 500,000 cDNA molecules, meaning each molecule approximated one T cell. The patient libraries were prepared and sequenced using the same protocol as the earlier healthy control dataset. Samples belonging to the same batch were prepared together, multiplexed and sequenced on a shared HiSeq lane. The authors processed their data as follows. MIGEC handled the raw barcoded reads, throwing out single-read molecular identifier groups before consensus assembly and CDR3 extraction. VDJtools was used for post-analysis of the clonotype tables, with diversity normalized by down-sampling every dataset to the smallest sample size. In repertoire overlap clustering, CDR3 amino acid sequences, but not nucleotide sequences, were matched to correct batch-related cross-sample contamination. TCRdb's own reprocessing of the public reads used fastp at Q25 and MiXCR and kept productive beta chains. Rows merge per CDR3 protein into single entries with the most common DNA and genes. The V and J calls come from TCRdb's annotation, not from the publication. The sample records 750,000 to 950,000 distinct CDR3 sequences, about 53% of which are singletons. 4.6% of the sample is taken by the ten largest.

V is pared back by 7 bases and J by 7 bases, with 17 bases lying between the germline termini. The cysteine opens and the phenylalanine closes a CDR3 of 14 amino acids. Only the CDR3 part of the read is kept: 42 bases, read in frame from the first base. The clonotype comes from a girl aged 5 to 17 with multiple sclerosis. Recombination linked TRBV12-3 or TRBV12-4 to TRBJ1-5; the D gene is possibly TRBD1, with 5 bases matching. The sequenced material came from blood. The DNA sequence follows: TGTGCCAGCACCTTGGGGCAGGGAGAACAGCCCCAGCATTTT. Its translation is CASTLGQGEQPQHF.